The clone carrying this T cell receptor (beta chain) was counted between two and nine times. This CDR3 region has 16 residues. V was trimmed by 0 bases and J by 2 bases, leaving 10 bases between them. The germline V gene encodes CDR1 MNHEY and CDR2 SVGAGI. The record originates from a study of cytomegalovirus exposure and HLA in healthy donors. The PCR ran on 60 Vbeta and 13 Jbeta primers. The repertoire was sequenced with immunoSEQ multiplex PCR; TCRdb's copy has only in-frame clones and lacks some. The sample has approximately 85,000 clones, approximately 65% seen once. The sequence was obtained from a woman between 25 and 40 years old in good health and CMV-seropositive. V usage is TRBV6-5 and J usage is TRBJ1-4; no clear D. The sequencing input was PBMCs. The CDR3 spells CASSYSRGGTNEKLFF. Written as DNA, the CDR3 is TGTGCCAGCAGTTACTCGAGAGGCGGGACTAATGAAAAACTGTTTTTT.